Each of the 21 T cell receptor beta chains below was sequenced from the same sample in a study of CXCR3-negative and CXCR3-positive naive CD8 T cells. The study's findings and limits: CXCR3-positive naive cells carried more hydrophobic TRB CDR3s than CXCR3-negative naive cells did.

Libraries were UMI-labeled 5' RACE TRB cDNA. Each CDR3 protein gets one entry in TCRdb, which reprocessed the 5' RACE reads and gives no DNA. This sample's table reports approximately 140,000 distinct CDR3 sequences. These receptors' antigens are unknown. Sample: naive CXCR3+ CD8+ T cells from blood. The subset was: CD45RO-CCR7+CD27+CD95- naive CD8+ T cells expressing CXCR3 (TNR3+). The source is a human donor in good health. Some clones in this sample may be carry-over from other donors' samples.

The CDR3 sequence is CASSVAGSYEQYF. The rearrangement links TRBV19 to TRBJ2-7. The CDR3 runs 13 residues. CDR1 is LNHDA, CDR2 SQIVND, per germline (reference sequence).

The chain uses TRBV19 and TRBJ1-1. CDR3 length equals 15 residues. Germline assignment: CDR1 LNHDA and CDR2 SQIVND (reference sequence). The CDR3 sequence is CASSIGRSGGTEAFF.

The J gene is TRBJ1-1, the V gene TRBV29-1; TCRdb gives TRBD1 as the D gene, but with no DNA this cannot be confirmed. Germline V gene lookup returns CDR1 SQVTM and CDR2 ANQGSEA. There are 15 residues in the CDR3. CDR3 region: CSVLLSPSGDTEAFF.

The chain links TRBV14 to TRBJ2-7; TCRdb's D gene call, TRBD1, goes unchecked for lack of DNA. In germline, CDR1 is SGHDN, CDR2 FVKESK. The CDR3 covers 17 residues. Here the CDR3 reads CASSQDHLGGSSYEQYF.

This chain connects TRBV4-1 to TRBJ1-5; without DNA, the TCRdb call of TRBD1 cannot be checked. This CDR3 region has 15 residues. CDR1 is MGHRA and CDR2 is YSYEKL in the germline V gene. The CDR3 spells CASSQDQGVNQPQHF.

The rearrangement links TRBV29-1 to TRBJ2-7; TCRdb's D call of TRBD1 is untestable without DNA. The length of the CDR3 is 15 residues. Germline V lookup: CDR1 SQVTM, CDR2 ANQGSEA. CDR3 loop: CSVSPTGRQNYEQYF.

The chain employs TRBV7-8 and TRBJ2-7; as DNA is missing, the TRBD1 call by TCRdb cannot be tested. The CDR3 has 14 residues. Germline assignment: CDR1 SGHVS and CDR2 FQNEAQ. The CDR3 loop reads CASNLGTGGSEQYF.

The chain employs TRBV12-3 or TRBV12-4 and TRBJ2-7. CDR3 length: 12 residues. CDR3 residues: CASSSSSYEQYF.

This chain uses TRBV4-3 with TRBJ2-1. This CDR3 has 16 amino acids. CDR1 is LGHNA and CDR2 is YSLEER in the germline V gene. CDR3 protein: CASSQEAFSSYNEQFF.

The rearrangement uses TRBV28 and TRBJ2-2; TCRdb's D call of TRBD1 is untestable without DNA. Looked up from germline, CDR1 is MDHEN and CDR2 is SYDVKM. The CDR3 loop spans 16 amino acids. The CDR3 here is CASSFYGTGGSEELFF.

The chain recombines TRBV20-1 with TRBJ2-6. CDR3 size: 14 residues. Germline CDR1 and CDR2: DFQATT and SNEGSKA (reference sequence). This CDR3 reads CSATGDSGANVLTF.

J is TRBJ2-3 and V is TRBV4-1; TCRdb indicates TRBD2, and absent DNA this call remains unverified. The CDR3 covers 18 residues. Germline V CDR1 and CDR2: MGHRA, YSYEKL. CDR3 amino acids: CASSPGLAGGLITDTQYF.

The V gene is TRBV4-3, the J gene TRBJ2-7; TCRdb's D call of TRBD2 is untestable without DNA. Germline-derived CDR1 and CDR2 are LGHNA and YSLEER. The CDR3 is made up of 15 amino acids. The CDR3 here is CASSRFGGASNEQYF.

The chain recombines TRBV9 with TRBJ2-3. The CDR3 loop spans 12 amino acids. Germline V CDR1 and CDR2: SGDLS, YYNGEE. The CDR3 sequence is CASSTIGDTQYF.

The rearrangement links TRBV15 to TRBJ2-5; absent DNA, TCRdb's TRBD2 call cannot be checked. The length of the CDR3 is 15 residues. CDR1 and CDR2 from the germline V gene are LNHNV and YYDKDF (reference sequence). The CDR3 is CATTQKRDPRETQYF.

The chain uses TRBV24-1 and TRBJ2-3; the TCRdb call, TRBD1, lacks DNA for checking. Germline CDR1 and CDR2: KGHDR and SFDVKD. This CDR3 spans 16 amino acids. The CDR3 sequence is CATSDGPGTPSDTQYF.

The chain has TRBV5-1 and TRBJ2-1; TCRdb selects TRBD2, and the lack of DNA leaves this call unchecked. The germline CDR1 and CDR2 sequences are SGHRS and YFSETQ. The CDR3 is 14 residues long. CDR3 amino acids: CASSLEVSVDEQFF.

J is TRBJ1-1 and V is TRBV28; TCRdb's D gene call, TRBD1, goes unchecked for lack of DNA. The V gene's germline CDR1 is MDHEN and CDR2 SYDVKM. This CDR3 region has 13 residues. Here the CDR3 reads CASRQVGGTEAFF.

The chain employs TRBV12-3 or TRBV12-4 and TRBJ2-3; TCRdb reports TRBD1, a call that lacks DNA to check it against. The CDR3 contains 12 residues. The CDR3 is CASSPGQTTQYF.

The gene calls are TRBV7-9 and TRBJ2-7; checking the TCRdb D call of TRBD2 is not possible without DNA. Germline V lookup: CDR1 SEHNR, CDR2 FQNEAQ (reference sequence). The length of the CDR3 is 16 residues. The CDR3 protein is CASSLAVGLVSYEQYF.

The CDR3 region is CASSNDHLGTGPYEQYF. The V and J genes are TRBV21-1 and TRBJ2-7; TCRdb outputs TRBD1, but without DNA this stays unchecked. TRBV21-1 is a listed pseudogene. The CDR3 totals 17 residues.